This TCR beta chain was obtained from a study of T cells in Graves' hyperthyroidism and ophthalmopathy. Study-level results: A model using 13 V-J features told ophthalmopathy apart from stable hyperthyroidism. The model predicted ophthalmopathy a median about 6.6 months before onset.

As for this clonotype: The target antigen is unknown.

The germline V and J ends were trimmed by 5 bases and 2 bases, with 11 bases remaining between them. The germline gives CDR1 LGHDT, CDR2 YNNKEL (reference sequence). The CDR3 contains 14 residues. Clinical symptoms, serum thyroxine, TRAb, thyroid ultrasound and orbital computed tomography informed diagnoses. This sample holds PBMCs from 8 to 10 ml fresh peripheral blood. Amplification targeted TCR beta CDR3 regions from RNA transcripts. When the TCR CDR3 underwent first-round RT-PCR, the HTBI primer set was used. A single record per CDR3 protein comes from TCRdb applying MiXCR to the multiplex PCR reads. Found here are hundreds of thousands of distinct CDR3 sequences, about 14% of them singletons; the top ten hold around an eighth.

V gene TRBV3-1 combines with J gene TRBJ2-3; D unclear. Sequenced input: blood. This TCR came from a woman aged 45-65 years with Graves' ophthalmopathy. CDR3 DNA: TGTGCCAGCAGCTACCTCGGGTCCACAGATACGCAGTATTTT. Amino acid sequence: CASSYLGSTDTQYF.